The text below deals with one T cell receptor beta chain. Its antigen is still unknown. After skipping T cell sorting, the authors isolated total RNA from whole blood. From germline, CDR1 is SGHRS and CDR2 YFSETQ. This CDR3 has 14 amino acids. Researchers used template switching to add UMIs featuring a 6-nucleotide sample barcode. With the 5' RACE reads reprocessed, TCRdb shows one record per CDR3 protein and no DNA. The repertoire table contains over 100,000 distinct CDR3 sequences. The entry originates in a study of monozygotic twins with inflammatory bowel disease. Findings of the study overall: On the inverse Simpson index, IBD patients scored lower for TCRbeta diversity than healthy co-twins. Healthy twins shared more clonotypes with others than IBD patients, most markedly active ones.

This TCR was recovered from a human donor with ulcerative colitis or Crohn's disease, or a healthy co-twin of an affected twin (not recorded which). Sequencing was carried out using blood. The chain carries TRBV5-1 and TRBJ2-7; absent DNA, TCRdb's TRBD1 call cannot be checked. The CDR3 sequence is CASSPGQGADEQYF.